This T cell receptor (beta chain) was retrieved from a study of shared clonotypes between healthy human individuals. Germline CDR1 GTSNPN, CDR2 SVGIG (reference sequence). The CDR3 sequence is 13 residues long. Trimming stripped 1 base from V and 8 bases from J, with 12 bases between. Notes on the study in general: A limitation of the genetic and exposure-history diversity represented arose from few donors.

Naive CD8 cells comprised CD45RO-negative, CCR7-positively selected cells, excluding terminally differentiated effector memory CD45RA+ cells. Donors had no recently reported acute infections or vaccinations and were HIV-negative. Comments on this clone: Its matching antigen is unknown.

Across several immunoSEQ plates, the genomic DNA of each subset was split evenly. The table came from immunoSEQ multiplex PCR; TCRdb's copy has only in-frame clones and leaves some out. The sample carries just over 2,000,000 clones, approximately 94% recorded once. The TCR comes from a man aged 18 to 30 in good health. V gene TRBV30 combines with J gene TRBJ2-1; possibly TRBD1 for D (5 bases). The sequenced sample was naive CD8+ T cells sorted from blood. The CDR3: CAWSGATGDEQFF. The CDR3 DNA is TGTGCCTGGAGTGGGGCCACAGGCGATGAGCAGTTCTTC.